The text below deals with one T cell receptor beta chain. This CDR3 comprises 13 residues. CDR1 is SNHLY and CDR2 is FYNNEI in the germline V gene. Trimming pared 8 bases from V and 4 bases from J, leaving 12 bases between. As controls, healthy donors matched for age and sex were used. This sample was taken from a study of CD8 T cells in Susac syndrome. It was with random hexamers that 0.5 to 1 ug RNA was reverse transcribed. A single record per CDR3 protein comes from TCRdb applying MiXCR to the immunoSEQ multiplex PCR reads. This table has 120,000 to 150,000 distinct CDR3 sequences, around 94% appearing once.

Sequencing was done on a sample of CD4+ T cells from PBMCs. V and J are TRBV2 and TRBJ1-5, with unresolved D. The receptor was derived from a human donor in good health. CDR3 bases: TGTGCCAGCGGGCACAGCAAGAATCAGCCCCAGCATTTT. The encoded protein is CASGHSKNQPQHF.